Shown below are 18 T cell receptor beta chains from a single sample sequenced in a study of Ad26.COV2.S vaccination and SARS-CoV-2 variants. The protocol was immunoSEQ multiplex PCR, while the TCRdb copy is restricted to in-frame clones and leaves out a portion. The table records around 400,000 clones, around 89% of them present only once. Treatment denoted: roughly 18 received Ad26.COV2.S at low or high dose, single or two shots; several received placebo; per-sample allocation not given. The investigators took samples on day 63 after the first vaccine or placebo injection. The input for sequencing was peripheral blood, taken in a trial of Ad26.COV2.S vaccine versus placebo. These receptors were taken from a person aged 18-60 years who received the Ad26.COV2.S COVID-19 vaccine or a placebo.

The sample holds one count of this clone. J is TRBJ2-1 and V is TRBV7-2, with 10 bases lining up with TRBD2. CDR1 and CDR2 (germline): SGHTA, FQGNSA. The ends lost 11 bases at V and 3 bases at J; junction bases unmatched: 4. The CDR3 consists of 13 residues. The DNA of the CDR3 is TGTGCCGGCCGACTAGCGGGCTACAATGAGCAGTTCTTC. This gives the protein CAGRLAGYNEQFF.

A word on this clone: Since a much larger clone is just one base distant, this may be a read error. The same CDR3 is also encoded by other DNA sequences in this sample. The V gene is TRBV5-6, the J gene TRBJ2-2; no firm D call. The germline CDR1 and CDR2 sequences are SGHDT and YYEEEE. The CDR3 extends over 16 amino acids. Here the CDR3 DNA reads TGCGCCAGCAGCCCCGGTTTAACGTCAGGAACCGGGGAGCTGTTTTTT. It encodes CASSPGLTSGTGELFF.

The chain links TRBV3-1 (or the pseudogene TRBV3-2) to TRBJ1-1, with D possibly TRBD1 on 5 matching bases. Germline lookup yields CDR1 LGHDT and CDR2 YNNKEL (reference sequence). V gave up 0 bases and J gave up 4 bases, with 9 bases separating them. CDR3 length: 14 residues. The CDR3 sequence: CASSQEGGGTEAFF. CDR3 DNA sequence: TGTGCCAGCAGCCAAGAAGGTGGGGGCACTGAAGCTTTCTTT.

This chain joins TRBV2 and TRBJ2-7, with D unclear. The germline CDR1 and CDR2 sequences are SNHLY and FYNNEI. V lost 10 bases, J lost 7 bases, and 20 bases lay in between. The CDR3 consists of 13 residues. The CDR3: CATPREGTREQYF. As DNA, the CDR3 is TGTGCCACCCCCCGTGAAGGAACGAGAGAGCAGTACTTC.

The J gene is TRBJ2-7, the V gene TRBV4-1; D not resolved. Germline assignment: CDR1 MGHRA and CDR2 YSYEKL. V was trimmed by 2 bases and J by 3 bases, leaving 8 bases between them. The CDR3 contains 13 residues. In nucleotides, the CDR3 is TGCGCCAGCAGCCAAAGGGTCCTCTACGAGCAGTACTTC. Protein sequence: CASSQRVLYEQYF.

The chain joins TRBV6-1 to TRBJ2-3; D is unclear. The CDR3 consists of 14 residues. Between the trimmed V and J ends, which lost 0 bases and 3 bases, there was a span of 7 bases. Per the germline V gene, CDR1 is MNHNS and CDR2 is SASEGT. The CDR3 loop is CASSEAGPTDTQYF. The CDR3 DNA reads TGTGCCAGCAGTGAAGCCGGGCCAACAGATACGCAGTATTTT.

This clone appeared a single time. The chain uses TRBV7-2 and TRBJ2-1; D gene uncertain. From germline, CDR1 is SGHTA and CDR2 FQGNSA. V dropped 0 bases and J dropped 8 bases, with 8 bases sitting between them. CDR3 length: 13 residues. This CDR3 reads CASSLALTHEQFF. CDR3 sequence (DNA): TGTGCCAGCAGCTTAGCGCTGACCCATGAGCAGTTCTTC.

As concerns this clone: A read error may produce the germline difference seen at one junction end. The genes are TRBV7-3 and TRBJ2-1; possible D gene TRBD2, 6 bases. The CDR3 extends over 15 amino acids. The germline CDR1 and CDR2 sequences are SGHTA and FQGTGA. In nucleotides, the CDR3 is TGTGCCAGCAGCCTAACCGGGACTCCCAGCGATGAGCAGTTCTTC. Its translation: CASSLTGTPSDEQFF.

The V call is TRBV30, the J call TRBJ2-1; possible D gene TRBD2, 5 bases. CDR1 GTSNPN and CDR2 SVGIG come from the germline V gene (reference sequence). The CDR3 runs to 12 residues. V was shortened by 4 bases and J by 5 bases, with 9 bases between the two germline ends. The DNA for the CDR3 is TGTGCCTGGACTCTACTAGACAATGAGCAGTTCTTC. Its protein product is CAWTLLDNEQFF. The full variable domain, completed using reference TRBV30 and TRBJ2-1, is SQTIHQWPATLVQPVGSPLSLECTVEGTSNPNLYWYRQAAGRGLQLLFYSVGIGQISSEVPQNLSASRPQDRQFILSSKKLLLSDSGFYLCAWTLLDNEQFFGPGTRLTVL.

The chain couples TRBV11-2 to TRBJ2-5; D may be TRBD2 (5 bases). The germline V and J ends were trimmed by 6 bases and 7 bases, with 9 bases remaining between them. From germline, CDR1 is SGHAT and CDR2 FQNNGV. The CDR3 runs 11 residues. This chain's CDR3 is CASSREGTQYF. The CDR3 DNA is TGTGCCAGCAGTCGTGAGGGGACCCAGTACTTC.

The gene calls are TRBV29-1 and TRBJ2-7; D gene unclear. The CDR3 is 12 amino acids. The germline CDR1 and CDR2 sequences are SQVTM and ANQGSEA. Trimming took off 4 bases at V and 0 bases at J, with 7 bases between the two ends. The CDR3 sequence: CSVVLISYEQYF. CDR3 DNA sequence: TGCAGCGTTGTTCTCATCTCCTACGAGCAGTACTTC.

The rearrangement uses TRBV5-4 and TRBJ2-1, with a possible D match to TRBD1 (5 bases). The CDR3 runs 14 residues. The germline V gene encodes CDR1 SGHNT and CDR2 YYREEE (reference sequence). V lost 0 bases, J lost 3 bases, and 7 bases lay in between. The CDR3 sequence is CASSLGQGYNEQFF. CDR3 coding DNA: TGTGCCAGCAGCTTGGGGCAGGGCTACAATGAGCAGTTCTTC.

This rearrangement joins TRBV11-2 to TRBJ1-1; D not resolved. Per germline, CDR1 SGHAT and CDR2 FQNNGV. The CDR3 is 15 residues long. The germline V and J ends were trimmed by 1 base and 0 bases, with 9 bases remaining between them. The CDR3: CASSLVRGLNTEAFF. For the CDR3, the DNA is TGTGCCAGCAGCTTAGTGCGGGGATTGAACACTGAAGCTTTCTTT.

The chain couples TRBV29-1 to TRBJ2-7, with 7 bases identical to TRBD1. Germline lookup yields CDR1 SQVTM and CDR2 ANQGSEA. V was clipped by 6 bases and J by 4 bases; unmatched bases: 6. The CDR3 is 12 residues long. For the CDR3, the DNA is TGCAGCGTAGAGGGGGCTCCTTACGAGCAGTACTTC. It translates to CSVEGAPYEQYF.

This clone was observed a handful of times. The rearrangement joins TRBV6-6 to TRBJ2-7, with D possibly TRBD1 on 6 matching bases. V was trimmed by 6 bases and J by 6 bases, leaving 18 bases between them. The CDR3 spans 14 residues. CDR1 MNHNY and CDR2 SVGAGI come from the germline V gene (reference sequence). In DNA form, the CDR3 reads TGTGCCAGCAGCCCAATAGGGGGAACGGCCGAGCAGTACTTC. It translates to CASSPIGGTAEQYF.

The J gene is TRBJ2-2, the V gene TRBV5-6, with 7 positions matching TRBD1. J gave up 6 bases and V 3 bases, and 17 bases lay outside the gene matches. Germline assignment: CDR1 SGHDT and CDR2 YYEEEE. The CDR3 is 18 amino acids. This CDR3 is CASSSNSQGVIRAGELFF. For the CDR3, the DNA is TGTGCCAGCAGCTCCAATTCTCAGGGGGTGATAAGAGCCGGGGAGCTGTTTTTT.

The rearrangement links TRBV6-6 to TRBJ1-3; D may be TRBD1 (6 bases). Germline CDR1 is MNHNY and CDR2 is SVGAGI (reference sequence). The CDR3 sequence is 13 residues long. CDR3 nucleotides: TGTGGTGTCCACAGGGAATCTGGAAACACCATATATTTT. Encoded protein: CGVHRESGNTIYF.

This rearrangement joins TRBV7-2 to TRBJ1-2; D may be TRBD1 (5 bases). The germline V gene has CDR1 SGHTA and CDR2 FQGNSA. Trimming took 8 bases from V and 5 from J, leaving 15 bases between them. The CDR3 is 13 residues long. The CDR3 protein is CASPRPRGYGYTF. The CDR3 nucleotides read TGTGCCAGCCCTCGGCCTAGGGGTTATGGCTACACCTTC.